The 19 T cell receptor beta chains below were found in one sample sequenced in a study of blood T cell repertoires in COVID-19. Profiling relied on immunoSEQ multiplex PCR, and the TCRdb table lists in-frame clones only, not all of them. The profile shows about 110,000 clones, less than 75% of them singletons. The sequencing sample was made of peripheral blood. These receptors were taken from a woman between 40 and 55 years old with acute or convalescent COVID-19.

This chain uses TRBV19 with TRBJ2-1; 11 bases fit TRBD2. CDR1 and CDR2 from the germline V gene are LNHDA and SQIVND (reference sequence). The CDR3 length is 16 residues. Trimming at V came to 4 bases and at J to 4 bases, leaving 6 bases not matched to a gene. This CDR3 reads CASSKGLAAIYNEQFF. DNA for the CDR3: TGTGCCAGTAGTAAGGGACTAGCGGCAATTTACAATGAGCAGTTCTTC. Based on the CDR3 plus reference TRBV19 and TRBJ2-1, the full variable domain is DGGITQSPKYLFRKEGQNVTLSCEQNLNHDAMYWYRQDPGQGLRLIYYSQIVNDFQKGDIAEGYSVSREKKESFPLTVTSAQKNPTAFYLCASSKGLAAIYNEQFFGPGTRLTVL.

This clone was seen more than once but under ten times. CDR3 in amino acids: CAWGRASGGAGETQYF. CDR3 DNA sequence: TGTGCCTGGGGTCGGGCTAGCGGGGGGGCCGGGGAGACCCAGTACTTC. This chain joins TRBV30 and TRBJ2-5; 12 bases align to TRBD2. Germline loops: CDR1 GTSNPN, CDR2 SVGIG (reference sequence). This CDR3 spans 16 amino acids. V gave up 5 bases and J gave up 5 bases; unmatched junction bases: 12.

The chain links TRBV30 to TRBJ2-3, with a tentative D call TRBD2 (6 bases). Germline CDR1 reads GTSNPN; CDR2 reads SVGIG (reference sequence). The CDR3 is 14 amino acids. The V gene lost 4 bases and the J gene lost 0 bases, with 11 bases spanning the gap. The CDR3 region has the DNA TGTGCCTGGACGGAGGGGATTAGCACAGATACGCAGTATTTT. As protein: CAWTEGISTDTQYF.

This chain uses TRBV24-1 with TRBJ2-3, with 10 bases fitting TRBD2. The germline V gene has CDR1 KGHDR and CDR2 SFDVKD. This CDR3 comprises 17 residues. The trim removed 7 bases at V and 3 bases at J, leaving 12 bases unmatched. Here the CDR3 reads CATSPWGSGGATDTQYF. Here the CDR3 DNA reads TGTGCCACCAGCCCCTGGGGGAGCGGGGGGGCGACAGATACGCAGTATTTT.

The chain recombines TRBV9 with TRBJ1-2, with 9 nucleotides matching TRBD1. The CDR3 covers 15 residues. The V gene's germline CDR1 is SGDLS and CDR2 YYNGEE. V lost 10 bases to trimming and J lost 4 bases; unmatched junction nucleotides: 14. This CDR3 is CASSRPGQGTYGYTF. As DNA, the CDR3 is TGTGCCTCCTCACGTCCAGGACAGGGGACCTATGGCTACACCTTC. Based on the CDR3 plus reference TRBV9 and TRBJ1-2, the full variable domain is DSGVTQTPKHLITATGQRVTLRCSPRSGDLSVYWYQQSLDQGLQFLIQYYNGEERAKGNILERFSAQQFPDLHSELNLSSLELGDSALYFCASSRPGQGTYGYTFGSGTRLTVV.

J is TRBJ1-2 and V is TRBV12-3 or TRBV12-4; maybe TRBD1 (5 bases). V was clipped by 8 bases and J by 8 bases, with 18 bases between them. The CDR3 has 13 residues. The CDR3 coding sequence is TGTGCCAGCCGTCCTGGGGCCTTGAAGGGCTACACCTTC. It specifies CASRPGALKGYTF.

The chain recombines TRBV9 with TRBJ1-6; no clear D. This CDR3 has 15 residues. Trimming cost V 0 bases and J 7 bases, with 11 bases left between them. The germline CDR1 and CDR2 sequences are SGDLS and YYNGEE. CDR3 bases: TGTGCCAGCAGCGTAGACGGTATCGGGAATTCACCCCTCCACTTT. It translates to CASSVDGIGNSPLHF.

This clone was counted once. The chain combines TRBV25-1 with TRBJ2-2, with 7 bases that match TRBD1. Per germline, CDR1 MGHDK and CDR2 SYGVNS. The CDR3 covers 15 residues. With 4 bases clipped from V and 6 bases from J, the junction kept 8 bases outside the gene matches. As DNA, the CDR3 is TGTGCCAGCAGTGTTCGACAGGGAAGGGCCGGGGAGCTGTTTTTT. The encoded protein is CASSVRQGRAGELFF.

The chain uses TRBV11-2 and TRBJ1-2, with D tentatively TRBD1 (5 bases). Germline lookup yields CDR1 SGHAT and CDR2 FQNNGV. The germline V and J ends were trimmed by 5 bases and 6 bases, with 13 bases remaining between them. This CDR3 contains 13 residues. The CDR3 DNA sequence: TGTGCCAGCAGCCATTCCAGGGAGGATGGCTACACCTTC. Translation gives CASSHSREDGYTF.

On this clone: Other DNA sequences within the sample encode an identical CDR3. The V call is TRBV6-5, the J call TRBJ1-1; D not resolved. The V and J ends lost 0 bases and 3 bases respectively, with 5 bases between them. The CDR3 sequence is 13 residues long. CDR1 is MNHEY, CDR2 SVGAGI, per germline. CDR3 bases: TGTGCCAGCAGTTACTCCCGGGACACTGAAGCTTTCTTT. Its translation: CASSYSRDTEAFF.

V is TRBV19 and J is TRBJ1-3; tentative D call: TRBD1 (5 bases). Germline values: CDR1 LNHDA, CDR2 SQIVND (reference sequence). This CDR3 has 13 amino acids. The germline V and J ends were trimmed by 8 bases and 0 bases, with 8 bases remaining between them. The CDR3: CASGQGSGNTIYF. In DNA, the CDR3 is TGTGCCAGTGGACAAGGCTCTGGAAACACCATATATTTT.

The chain couples TRBV19 to TRBJ2-5; no firm D call. The V and J ends lost 4 bases and 2 bases respectively, with 11 bases between them. The CDR3 extends over 14 amino acids. Germline V CDR1 and CDR2: LNHDA, SQIVND (reference sequence). As DNA, the CDR3 is TGTGCCAGTAGTAAGAGCACGGTGCAAGAGACCCAGTACTTC. It codes for CASSKSTVQETQYF.

The V call is TRBV5-1, the J call TRBJ2-7; D may be TRBD2 (6 bases). V lost 4 bases and J 0 bases, leaving 17 bases between the germline ends. The CDR3 runs to 16 residues. CDR1 SGHRS and CDR2 YFSETQ come from the germline V gene. For the CDR3, the DNA is TGCGCCAGCAGCCTAACCGGGACTGGGAGCTCCTACGAGCAGTACTTC. It translates to CASSLTGTGSSYEQYF. Drawing the rest from reference TRBV5-1 and TRBJ2-7, the complete variable domain is KAGVTQTPRYLIKTRGQQVTLSCSPISGHRSVSWYQQTPGQGLQFLFEYFSETQRNKGNFPGRFSGRQFSNSRSEMNVSTLELGDSALYLCASSLTGTGSSYEQYFGPGTRLTVT.

This clone was counted only a few times. The chain is built from TRBV9 and TRBJ1-2; D call uncertain. The V and J ends lost 4 bases and 0 bases respectively, with 13 bases between them. Per the germline V gene, CDR1 is SGDLS and CDR2 is YYNGEE. This CDR3 has 15 residues. Here the CDR3 DNA reads TGTGCCAGCAGCCTAAACAGCCCAGCTAACTATGGCTACACCTTC. Translating gives CASSLNSPANYGYTF.

The chain recombines TRBV6-4 with TRBJ2-5, with 9 bases that match TRBD2. Trimming removed 5 bases from V and 0 bases from J; junction bases left unmatched: 7. The CDR3 spans 16 residues. The germline V gene encodes CDR1 MRHNA and CDR2 SNTAGT. The CDR3 nucleotides are TGTGCCAGCAGTCACGGGGCGGGGGGGTACCAAGAGACCCAGTACTTC. This gives the protein CASSHGAGGYQETQYF.

The chain is built from TRBV28 and TRBJ1-5; no definite D call. This CDR3 contains 15 residues. V was shortened by 6 bases and J by 4 bases, with 16 bases between the two germline ends. Germline loops: CDR1 MDHEN, CDR2 SYDVKM. In DNA, the CDR3 is TGTGCCAGCAGATTCCATCGGGATGAGAATCAGCCCCAGCATTTT. Its protein product is CASRFHRDENQPQHF. The full variable domain, in which reference TRBV28 and TRBJ1-5 provide the parts outside the CDR3, is DVKVTQSSRYLVKRTGEKVFLECVQDMDHENMFWYRQDPGLGLRLIYFSYDVKMKEKGDIPEGYSVSREKKERFSLILESASTNQTSMYLCASRFHRDENQPQHFGDGTRLSIL.

V gene TRBV7-6 combines with J gene TRBJ1-1; the D gene is possibly TRBD1 (5 bases). V lost 4 bases, J lost 0 bases, and 15 bases lay in between. The CDR3 runs 16 residues. Germline V gene lookup returns CDR1 SGHVS and CDR2 FNYEAQ. CDR3 region: CASSSSTVRMNTEAFF. For the CDR3, the DNA is TGTGCCAGCAGCTCTTCGACAGTTCGTATGAACACTGAAGCTTTCTTT.

The V gene is TRBV9, the J gene TRBJ1-1, with 10 bases lining up with TRBD1. The ends lost 3 bases at V and 10 bases at J; junction bases unmatched: 12. This CDR3 is built from 15 residues. Germline assignment: CDR1 SGDLS and CDR2 YYNGEE. The CDR3 loop reads CASSGMGTGAIAAFF. CDR3 bases: TGTGCCAGCAGCGGAATGGGGACAGGGGCGATTGCAGCTTTCTTT.

V usage is TRBV7-6 and J usage is TRBJ2-2; TRBD1 is a possible D gene (5 bases). V was pared by 3 bases and J by 4 bases, with 12 bases between. The CDR3 contains 15 residues. Germline loops: CDR1 SGHVS, CDR2 FNYEAQ. In DNA, the CDR3 is TGTGCCAGCAGCTTGGGCAGGGCGGTCACCGGGGAGCTGTTTTTT. This sequence encodes CASSLGRAVTGELFF.